This T cell receptor beta chain came from a study of sequential checkpoint blockade in melanoma. Study details: First-line arms were nivolumab then ipilimumab, or the reverse, randomized 1:1. Maintenance nivolumab came after either treatment sequence.

CDR1 SGDLS and CDR2 YYNGEE come from the germline V gene. The CDR3 has 15 amino acids. The V and J ends lost 0 bases and 4 bases respectively, with 13 bases between them. Libraries were prepared by immunoSEQ multiplex PCR; TCRdb keeps only in-frame clonotypes and omits some of them. The data contain about 27,000 clones, around three quarters of them singletons. Treatment specified: randomized to nivolumab then ipilimumab (arm A) or the reverse (arm B). Patients had received no earlier DNA-damaging chemotherapy. Sorted cells were live CD3+CD8+, lacking CD19 and CD56, from PBMCs. Source: CD8+ T cells sorted from blood (inferred from file names), taken from a patient given nivolumab and ipilimumab in sequence. V usage is TRBV9 and J usage is TRBJ1-1; no reliable D call. The receptor was isolated from a human donor with melanoma. In nucleotides, the CDR3 is TGTGCCAGCAGCGTAGTTGGGTCTGGAGCCACTGAAGCTTTCTTT. It specifies CASSVVGSGATEAFF.